This entry lists 12 T cell receptor beta chains sequenced from one sample in a study of patients and donors after allogeneic stem cell transplantation. From the RT-PCR reads, TCRdb called clonotypes with MiXCR, one entry per CDR3 protein. In the table there are around 150,000 distinct CDR3 sequences, approximately 37% of which are singletons. Specimen: blood, either unsorted or a sorted T cell fraction (not recorded which). Receptor source: a human donor who was either an allogeneic HSCT recipient or a stem cell or donor lymphocyte infusion donor (not recorded which). It is not recorded whose cells these are; they may come from a transplant donor.

This chain uses TRBV2 with TRBJ1-5; TRBD1 matches 8 bases. CDR1 is SNHLY, CDR2 FYNNEI, per germline. J gave up 6 bases and V 6 bases, and 10 bases lay outside the gene matches. CDR3 size: 15 residues. CDR3: CASRRGQGRAQPQHF. The CDR3 nucleotides are TGTGCCAGCAGGCGTGGACAGGGAAGGGCTCAGCCCCAGCATTTT.

In its sample, this clonotype was seen a few times. This chain connects TRBV6-7 to TRBJ1-1, with D uncertain. TRBV6-7 falls under the ORF class, with uncertain function. The CDR3 has 14 residues. Trimming shortened V by 2 bases and J by 1 base, and 8 bases separated the two germline ends. CDR3 region: CASSYEMENTEAFF. CDR3 bases: TGTGCCAGCAGTTACGAGATGGAGAACACTGAAGCTTTCTTT.

The CDR3 sequence: CATSRDRVNSGNTIYF. The DNA for the CDR3 is TGTGCCACCAGCAGAGATCGGGTCAACTCAGGAAACACCATATATTTT. The chain recombines TRBV15 with TRBJ1-3; D unresolved. V lost 0 bases, J lost 4 bases, and 13 bases lay in between. This CDR3 is built from 16 residues. Germline V CDR1 and CDR2: LNHNV, YYDKDF (reference sequence).

On this clonotype: Germline and junction disagree at one end, which may indicate a read error. The rearrangement uses TRBV10-3 and TRBJ2-4; 9 nucleotides agree with TRBD2. Germline assignment: CDR1 ENHRY and CDR2 SYGVKD. The CDR3 contains 17 residues. The CDR3 region has the DNA TGTGCCATCAGTGAGTCGAATATTAGCGGGGGAAAAAACCTTCAGTACTTC. This gives the protein CAISESNISGGKNLQYF.

The rearrangement links TRBV25-1 to TRBJ1-1; 9 nucleotides align to TRBD1. This CDR3 has 12 amino acids. The junction had 6 bases not matched to a gene; V was cut back by 11 bases and J by 5 bases. In germline, CDR1 is MGHDK, CDR2 SYGVNS. CDR3 in DNA: TGTGCCTCTACAGGGGGCTATACTGAAGCTTTCTTT. Encoded protein: CASTGGYTEAFF.

The gene calls are TRBV5-6 and TRBJ1-2; 11 nucleotides agree with TRBD1. The CDR3 extends over 15 amino acids. Germline V CDR1 and CDR2: SGHDT, YYEEEE. The J segment lost 8 bases and the V segment lost 6 bases, leaving 12 bases of the junction unmatched. The CDR3 sequence is CASTMGQGVLLGYTF. CDR3 coding DNA: TGTGCCAGCACCATGGGACAGGGGGTCCTTTTGGGCTACACCTTC.

This chain uses TRBV12-3 or TRBV12-4 with TRBJ1-6; 8 bases match TRBD1. This CDR3 comprises 14 residues. V shed 7 bases, J shed 8 bases, and the junction held 7 bases outside the gene matches. CDR3 in DNA: TGTGCCAGCACCCCTGGACAGGGAGATTCACCCCTCCACTTT. Residues: CASTPGQGDSPLHF.

The chain combines TRBV27 with TRBJ1-5; no definite D call. V lost 4 bases, J lost 6 bases, and 13 bases lay in between. CDR1 is MNHEY and CDR2 is SMNVEV in the germline V gene (reference sequence). The CDR3 consists of 14 residues. The CDR3 sequence: CASSSGLAGQPQHF. The CDR3 DNA reads TGTGCCAGCAGTTCTGGACTCGCGGGTCAGCCCCAGCATTTT.

The chain joins TRBV7-2 to TRBJ1-6; D not certain. Trimming pared 5 bases from V and 8 bases from J, leaving 16 bases between. Germline CDR1 and CDR2: SGHTA and FQGNSA. The CDR3 runs 15 residues. In DNA, the CDR3 is TGTGCCAGCAGCCCCCTTCTACGCAACGATTCACCCCTCCACTTT. This codes for CASSPLLRNDSPLHF.

The gene calls are TRBV7-2 and TRBJ2-5; tentatively, D is TRBD1 (6 bases). Germline CDR1 and CDR2: SGHTA and FQGNSA. CDR3 length: 13 amino acids. V lost 5 bases to trimming and J lost 4 bases, with 11 bases between them. The CDR3 reads CASSTYRVETQYF. The CDR3, as DNA: TGTGCCAGCAGCACATACAGGGTAGAGACCCAGTACTTC.

This clonotype turned up a few times. This chain uses TRBV10-3 with TRBJ2-3, with 8 bases identical to TRBD2. The J segment lost 2 bases and the V segment lost 2 bases, leaving 6 bases of the junction unmatched. Germline V gene data show CDR1 as ENHRY and CDR2 as SYGVKD. The CDR3 consists of 16 residues. The chain's CDR3 is CAISEGPGGVTDTQYF. DNA of the CDR3: TGTGCCATCAGTGAGGGACCGGGGGGGGTCACAGATACGCAGTATTTT.

The rearrangement joins TRBV7-9 to TRBJ1-1; 7 nucleotides match TRBD1. The V gene end was trimmed by 2 bases and the J gene end by 6 bases; junction bases not matched to a gene: 3. Germline CDR1 reads SEHNR; CDR2 reads FQNEAQ (reference sequence). This CDR3 has 13 residues. The CDR3 coding sequence is TGTGCCAGCAGCTTATTCGACAGGGCTGAAGCTTTCTTT. Protein sequence: CASSLFDRAEAFF.